These 12 T cell receptor beta chains share one sample of origin, sequenced in a study of monozygotic twins with inflammatory bowel disease. TCRdb reprocessed the 5' RACE reads and keeps a single row for each CDR3 protein, giving no DNA. The sample holds about 380,000 distinct CDR3 sequences. Sequenced sample: blood. These receptors all stem from a human donor with ulcerative colitis or Crohn's disease, or a healthy co-twin of an affected twin (not recorded which).

The J gene is TRBJ1-5, the V gene TRBV20-1; the TCRdb call, TRBD1, lacks DNA for checking. CDR3 length: 16 residues. Germline CDR1 and CDR2: DFQATT and SNEGSKA (reference sequence). The CDR3 here is CSAPRVGGKRGQPQHF.

The genes are TRBV2 and TRBJ2-3; as DNA is missing, the TRBD1 call by TCRdb cannot be tested. This CDR3 comprises 15 residues. Germline V CDR1 and CDR2: SNHLY, FYNNEI. The CDR3 loop reads CASSVSGGHTDTQYF.

The chain combines TRBV12-3 or TRBV12-4 with TRBJ2-1; no DNA is available, so the TRBD1 call from TCRdb remains unchecked. The CDR3 is 12 residues long. The CDR3 sequence is CASSLRGVEQFF.

The chain employs TRBV5-5 and TRBJ2-7; without DNA, the TCRdb call of TRBD1 cannot be checked. Germline loops: CDR1 SGHKS, CDR2 YYEKEE (reference sequence). This CDR3 is 15 amino acids long. This CDR3 is CASSLGHRDTYEQYF.

The chain is built from TRBV5-5 and TRBJ2-7; the D call of TRBD2 rests on TCRdb alone, since no DNA is present to check it. CDR1 is SGHKS and CDR2 is YYEKEE in the germline V gene (reference sequence). CDR3 length: 15 amino acids. The CDR3 loop reads CASSLKAGGPYEQYF.

This chain connects TRBV5-1 to TRBJ1-2; as DNA is missing, the TRBD1 call by TCRdb cannot be tested. This CDR3 is built from 14 residues. Germline CDR1 reads SGHRS; CDR2 reads YFSETQ. CDR3 loop: CASRTDRTTYGYTF.

J is TRBJ1-1 and V is TRBV29-1; TCRdb reports TRBD1, a call that lacks DNA to check it against. Looked up from germline, CDR1 is SQVTM and CDR2 is ANQGSEA. The CDR3 has 15 residues. The CDR3 sequence is CSVRQGWGMNTEAFF. Together with reference TRBV29-1 and TRBJ1-1, the CDR3 gives the full variable domain: SAVISQKPSRDICQRGTSLTIQCQVDSQVTMMFWYRQQPGQSLTLIATANQGSEATYESGFVIDKFPISRPNLTFSTLTVSNMSPEDSSIYLCSVRQGWGMNTEAFFGQGTRLTVV.

The V call is TRBV12-3 or TRBV12-4, the J call TRBJ1-2. The CDR3 is 12 amino acids. CDR3 region: CASSSEPYGYTF.

The chain links TRBV5-1 to TRBJ1-1; TCRdb picks TRBD1, but there is no DNA to check that call. Germline CDR1 is SGHRS and CDR2 is YFSETQ. CDR3 length: 15 residues. The CDR3 sequence is CASSFAGGGGTEAFF.

CDR3 protein: CSADIASYNEQFF. The chain is built from TRBV29-1 and TRBJ2-1. Germline V gene lookup returns CDR1 SQVTM and CDR2 ANQGSEA. The CDR3 loop spans 13 amino acids.

J is TRBJ2-7 and V is TRBV20-1; TCRdb designates TRBD1, a call that cannot be tested without DNA. Per germline, CDR1 DFQATT and CDR2 SNEGSKA (reference sequence). The CDR3 has 16 residues. This chain's CDR3 is CSARDPNRRQGLEQYF.

This sequence joins TRBV11-2 and TRBJ2-1; the D call of TRBD2 rests on TCRdb alone, since no DNA is present to check it. Germline V CDR1 and CDR2: SGHAT, FQNNGV. The CDR3 has 19 amino acids. The CDR3 reads CASSLLRGARWGRGNEQFF.